This entry concerns a single T cell receptor beta chain. Its cognate antigen is unknown. Germline CDR1 is MDHEN and CDR2 is SYDVKM. The J segment lost 4 bases and the V segment lost 4 bases, leaving 12 bases of the junction unmatched. The CDR3 runs 17 residues. Preparation of the TCRbeta library was carried out with unique molecular identifiers. TCRdb reprocessed the PCR reads via MiXCR and lists one record per CDR3 protein. Of hundreds of thousands of distinct CDR3 sequences detected, about a sixth appear once; the ten largest clones hold 25% to 30%. This sample is drawn from a study of T-cell reconstitution after alpha-beta-depleted transplantation in children. General study results and limits: From newly produced T cells came most of the T-cell counts and diversity one year after transplant. Some patients' high day-60 TCRbeta diversity was traced to surviving recipient T cells and thymic progenitors. By about two months after transplant, alpha-beta T cells reportedly arose from several hundred graft clones that had expanded.

Source: PBMCs, mostly from graft donor cells, taken 360 days after TCRalphabeta/CD19-depleted stem cell transplant. This sequence originates from a boy in the first two years of life who had a stem cell transplant for Wiskott-Aldrich syndrome, so the T cells may come from the graft donor. The V gene is TRBV28, the J gene TRBJ2-1; the match to TRBD1 covers 8 bases. The CDR3 nucleotides are TGTGCCAGCAGTTCGAACGGACAGGGATGGAGTTACAATGAGCAGTTCTTC. This gives the protein CASSSNGQGWSYNEQFF.